These 24 T cell receptor beta chains were sequenced from one sample in a study of cytomegalovirus exposure and HLA in healthy donors. The protocol was immunoSEQ multiplex PCR, while the TCRdb copy is restricted to in-frame clones and leaves out a portion. The sample records approximately 150,000 clones, roughly 87% being singletons. Sequencing was carried out using PBMCs. The receptor set was obtained from a man between 18 and 35 years old in good health and CMV-seropositive.

V and J are TRBV2 and TRBJ1-5, with a tentative D call TRBD1 (6 bases). There are 15 residues in the CDR3. V was shortened by 3 bases and J by 6 bases, with 15 bases between the two germline ends. Germline lookup yields CDR1 SNHLY and CDR2 FYNNEI. The CDR3 DNA reads TGTGCCAGCAGTGACCCAACAGGGCAGGGTCAGCCCCAGCATTTT. Residues: CASSDPTGQGQPQHF.

The chain recombines TRBV29-1 with TRBJ2-7, with 7 bases lining up with TRBD1. The V gene's germline CDR1 is SQVTM and CDR2 ANQGSEA. Trimming took 6 bases from V and 3 from J; bases not matched to a gene: 5. This CDR3 has 12 residues. The CDR3 loop is CSVLRDSYEQYF. The CDR3 region has the DNA TGCAGCGTGCTCCGGGACAGCTACGAGCAGTACTTC.

This rearrangement joins TRBV6-1 to TRBJ1-2; maybe TRBD1 (6 bases). The CDR3 runs to 15 residues. Trimming cost V 7 bases and J 5 bases, with 20 bases left between them. Germline V CDR1 and CDR2: MNHNS, SASEGT. This CDR3 is CASTTTGSNLYGYTF. CDR3 coding DNA: TGTGCCAGCACCACGACAGGATCAAACCTTTATGGCTACACCTTC.

The V call is TRBV7-2, the J call TRBJ1-3; D is unresolved. This CDR3 is built from 14 residues. Germline CDR1 reads SGHTA; CDR2 reads FQGNSA. The V end was cut by 4 bases, the J end by 3 bases, with 10 bases between. The CDR3 loop reads CASSSGGGGNTIYF. CDR3 sequence (DNA): TGTGCCAGCAGCTCCGGAGGAGGTGGAAACACCATATATTTT.

This chain joins TRBV6-1 and TRBJ2-7; 7 bases align to TRBD1. Germline values: CDR1 MNHNS, CDR2 SASEGT. The junction had 6 bases not matched to a gene; V was cut back by 2 bases and J by 5 bases. The CDR3 has 14 amino acids. Here the CDR3 reads CASSESQGVNEQYF. CDR3 in DNA: TGTGCCAGCAGTGAATCCCAGGGGGTAAACGAGCAGTACTTC.

This sequence joins TRBV10-2 and TRBJ2-2; the match to TRBD2 covers 10 bases. Unmatched junction bases numbered 9, after V lost 6 bases and J lost 5 bases. CDR3 length equals 16 residues. Germline V gives CDR1 WSHSY, CDR2 SAAADI. The DNA of the CDR3 is TGCGCCAGCAGGGTGGGGGCTAGCGGGAGAACCGGGGAGCTGTTTTTT. This sequence encodes CASRVGASGRTGELFF.

A note on this clone: In the same sample, other DNA sequences code for this CDR3. The rearrangement joins TRBV5-1 to TRBJ1-2; 9 bases match TRBD1. Trimming at V came to 4 bases and at J to 4 bases, leaving 5 bases not matched to a gene. The V gene's germline CDR1 is SGHRS and CDR2 YFSETQ. The CDR3 is 14 residues long. Here the CDR3 DNA reads TGCGCCAGCAGCCCTGGACAGGGGACCTATGGCTACACCTTC. This translates into CASSPGQGTYGYTF.

V and J are TRBV27 and TRBJ1-5; D perhaps matches TRBD1 (6 bases). Trimming shortened V by 8 bases and J by 2 bases, and 13 bases separated the two germline ends. The CDR3 is made up of 14 amino acids. Germline CDR1 is MNHEY and CDR2 is SMNVEV (reference sequence). CDR3 DNA: TGTGCCAGCCAGGGGAAGTGGGGCAATCAGCCCCAGCATTTT. It yields the protein CASQGKWGNQPQHF.

This chain joins TRBV10-1 and TRBJ2-3, with 12 bases aligning to TRBD1. Unmatched junction bases numbered 7, after V lost 6 bases and J lost 0 bases. The CDR3 has 17 residues. Germline CDR1 is WNHNN and CDR2 is SYGVQD (reference sequence). The CDR3 nucleotides are TGCGCCAGCAGCCCAGGGACAGGGGGCCTCAGCACAGATACGCAGTATTTT. Amino acids: CASSPGTGGLSTDTQYF.

V and J are TRBV19 and TRBJ1-2; perhaps TRBD1 as D (5 bases). V was trimmed by 6 bases and J by 3 bases, leaving 20 bases between them. The CDR3 extends over 16 amino acids. Per the germline V gene, CDR1 is LNHDA and CDR2 is SQIVND (reference sequence). The CDR3 loop reads CASSDGRGGFDYGYTF. In nucleotides, the CDR3 is TGTGCCAGTAGCGACGGACGGGGGGGATTCGACTATGGCTACACCTTC.

The V call is TRBV27, the J call TRBJ2-2, with TRBD1 as a possible D gene (5 bases). The CDR3 runs to 14 residues. Germline CDR1 MNHEY, CDR2 SMNVEV (reference sequence). V dropped 9 bases and J dropped 0 bases, with 11 bases sitting between them. The CDR3 DNA is TGTGCCAGTAGACAGATTGCGAACACCGGGGAGCTGTTTTTT. Translating it yields CASRQIANTGELFF.

V gene TRBV7-9 combines with J gene TRBJ2-1, with 8 bases fitting TRBD2. The CDR3 spans 16 residues. Germline V gene data show CDR1 as SEHNR and CDR2 as FQNEAQ (reference sequence). V lost 2 bases, J lost 7 bases, and 10 bases stayed unmatched. CDR3 in DNA: TGTGCCAGCAGCTTATTCCTAGCGGGCGACGGAAATGAGCAGTTCTTC. Its protein product is CASSLFLAGDGNEQFF.

V usage is TRBV6-1 and J usage is TRBJ1-1; 7 nucleotides line up with TRBD1. Germline V lookup: CDR1 MNHNS, CDR2 SASEGT. This CDR3 contains 15 residues. Trimming removed 4 bases from V and 4 bases from J; junction bases left unmatched: 9. In DNA form, the CDR3 reads TGTGCCAGCAGTGGACAGGGTGGGCAAGGCACTGAAGCTTTCTTT. Translating gives CASSGQGGQGTEAFF.

This sequence joins TRBV19 and TRBJ1-2, with D unresolved. This CDR3 has 14 amino acids. Germline V gene lookup returns CDR1 LNHDA and CDR2 SQIVND (reference sequence). Deletions cut 1 base from V and 7 bases from J, with 13 bases between. CDR3 in DNA: TGTGCCAGTAGTATAGGCGGAGGGCTGAGTGGCTACACCTTC. Its translation: CASSIGGGLSGYTF.

The rearrangement uses TRBV2 and TRBJ1-1; D ambiguous. V shed 3 bases and J shed 0 bases, with 11 bases lying between them. Germline-derived CDR1 and CDR2 are SNHLY and FYNNEI. This CDR3 is built from 15 residues. CDR3 region: CASSDHEGVNTEAFF. The CDR3 DNA reads TGTGCCAGCAGTGATCATGAGGGCGTGAACACTGAAGCTTTCTTT.

The chain links TRBV11-2 to TRBJ1-1; D is possibly TRBD1 (6 bases). Germline V gene sequence: CDR1 SGHAT, CDR2 FQNNGV. This CDR3 comprises 11 residues. The V and J ends lost 5 bases and 12 bases respectively, with 13 bases between them. In DNA form, the CDR3 reads TGTGCCAGCAGCCCGACAGGAGTTCCTTTCTTT. Translated, it gives CASSPTGVPFF.

V is TRBV7-2 and J is TRBJ1-4; no definite D call. CDR3 length equals 14 residues. In germline, CDR1 is SGHTA, CDR2 FQGNSA. V lost 5 bases and J 2 bases, leaving 9 bases between the germline ends. The CDR3 DNA sequence: TGTGCCAGCAGCCCAAGAGGGACTAATGAAAAACTGTTTTTT. Amino acids: CASSPRGTNEKLFF.

This clone was seen once. The V gene is TRBV2, the J gene TRBJ2-1; D is undetermined. CDR3 size: 11 residues. Per germline, CDR1 SNHLY and CDR2 FYNNEI. V lost 11 bases and J 4 bases, leaving 9 bases between the germline ends. CDR3 nucleotide sequence: TGTGCCGCTACAGAGTACAATGAGCAGTTCTTC. Protein product: CAATEYNEQFF.

This chain connects TRBV30 to TRBJ1-1; D not certain. Germline V gene sequence: CDR1 GTSNPN, CDR2 SVGIG (reference sequence). V gave up 2 bases and J gave up 4 bases, with 8 bases separating them. The CDR3 spans 12 residues. The CDR3 nucleotides read TGTGCCTGGAGTCCCCCAGGCACTGAAGCTTTCTTT. This translates into CAWSPPGTEAFF.

DNA for the CDR3: TGTGCCAGCAGTGCTTCTAGCGGTAGCACAGATACGCAGTATTTT. Its translation is CASSASSGSTDTQYF. The chain carries TRBV6-1 and TRBJ2-3, with 7 bases identical to TRBD2. V shed 4 bases and J 0 bases; nucleotides not matched to a gene: 4. The CDR3 is 15 amino acids. Looked up from germline, CDR1 is MNHNS and CDR2 is SASEGT.

Details on this clone: The sample holds other DNA sequences that translate to the same CDR3. This chain connects TRBV5-1 to TRBJ1-5; D may be TRBD1 (6 bases). There are 13 residues in the CDR3. V lost 5 bases to trimming and J lost 5 bases, with 11 bases between them. Germline CDR1 SGHRS, CDR2 YFSETQ. The CDR3 spells CASSLGGDQPQHF. CDR3 nucleotides: TGCGCCAGCAGTCTAGGGGGGGATCAGCCCCAGCATTTT.

The genes are TRBV6-1 and TRBJ1-5; possible D gene TRBD1, 5 bases. Germline assignment: CDR1 MNHNS and CDR2 SASEGT. The V gene lost 5 bases and the J gene lost 5 bases, with 10 bases spanning the gap. The CDR3 has 13 residues. CDR3 amino acids: CASSSGLYQPQHF. The DNA for the CDR3 is TGTGCCAGCAGTTCAGGGCTATATCAGCCCCAGCATTTT.

The CDR3 loop reads CASSNRFGQYF. CDR3 bases: TGTGCCAGCAGCAACAGGTTCGGGCAGTACTTC. The chain couples TRBV6-1 to TRBJ2-7; D perhaps matches TRBD1 (5 bases). The length of the CDR3 is 11 residues. Looked up from germline, CDR1 is MNHNS and CDR2 is SASEGT. V lost 6 bases, J lost 9 bases, and 12 bases lay in between.

CDR3 nucleotide sequence: TGTGCCAGCAGCTTAGAGGCCCAGATTGGAGACACCTTC. Amino acid sequence: CASSLEAQIGDTF. This chain links TRBV7-2 with TRBJ1-2; the D is unclear. The CDR3 is 13 residues long. Germline V gives CDR1 SGHTA, CDR2 FQGNSA. Trimming cost V 1 base and J 12 bases, with 15 bases left between them.